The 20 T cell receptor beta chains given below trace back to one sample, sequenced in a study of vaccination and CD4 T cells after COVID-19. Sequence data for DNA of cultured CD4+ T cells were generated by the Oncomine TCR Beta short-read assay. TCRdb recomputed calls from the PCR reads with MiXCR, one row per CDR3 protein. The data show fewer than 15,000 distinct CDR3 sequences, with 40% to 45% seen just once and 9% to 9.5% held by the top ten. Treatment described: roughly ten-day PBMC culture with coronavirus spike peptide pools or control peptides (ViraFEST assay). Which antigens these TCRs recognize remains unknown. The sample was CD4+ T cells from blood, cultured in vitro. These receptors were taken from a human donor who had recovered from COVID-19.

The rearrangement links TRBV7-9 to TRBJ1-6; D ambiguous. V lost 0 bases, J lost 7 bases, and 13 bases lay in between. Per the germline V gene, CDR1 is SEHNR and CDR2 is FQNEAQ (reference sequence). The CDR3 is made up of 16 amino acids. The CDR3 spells CASSLARTIGNSPLHF. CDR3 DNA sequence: TGTGCCAGCAGCTTAGCGCGTACAATCGGCAATTCACCCCTCCACTTT.

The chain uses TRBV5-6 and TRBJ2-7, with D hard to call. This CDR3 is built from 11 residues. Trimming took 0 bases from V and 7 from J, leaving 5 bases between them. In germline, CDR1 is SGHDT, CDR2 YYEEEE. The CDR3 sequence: CASSLAGEQYF. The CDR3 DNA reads TGTGCCAGCAGCTTGGCCGGGGAGCAGTACTTC.

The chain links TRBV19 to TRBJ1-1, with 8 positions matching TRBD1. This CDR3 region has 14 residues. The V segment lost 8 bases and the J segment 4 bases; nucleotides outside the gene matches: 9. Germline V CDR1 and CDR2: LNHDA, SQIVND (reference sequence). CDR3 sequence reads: CASLDRVRVTEAFF. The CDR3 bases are TGTGCCAGTTTGGACAGGGTCCGAGTCACTGAAGCTTTCTTT. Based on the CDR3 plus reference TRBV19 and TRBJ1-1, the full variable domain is DGGITQSPKYLFRKEGQNVTLSCEQNLNHDAMYWYRQDPGQGLRLIYYSQIVNDFQKGDIAEGYSVSREKKESFPLTVTSAQKNPTAFYLCASLDRVRVTEAFFGQGTRLTVV.

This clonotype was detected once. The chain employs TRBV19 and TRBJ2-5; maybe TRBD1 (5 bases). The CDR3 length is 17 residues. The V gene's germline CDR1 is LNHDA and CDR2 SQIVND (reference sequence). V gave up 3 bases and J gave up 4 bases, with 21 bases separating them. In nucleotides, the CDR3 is TGTGCCAGTAGTATCTCCAGGGCCCAGGCCAGCTTAGAGACCCAGTACTTC. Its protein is CASSISRAQASLETQYF. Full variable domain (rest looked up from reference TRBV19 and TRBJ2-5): DGGITQSPKYLFRKEGQNVTLSCEQNLNHDAMYWYRQDPGQGLRLIYYSQIVNDFQKGDIAEGYSVSREKKESFPLTVTSAQKNPTAFYLCASSISRAQASLETQYFGPGTRLLVL.

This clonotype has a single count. As DNA, the CDR3 is TGCAGCGCCGCGGGAACCCTACAAGATACGCAGTATTTT. This gives the protein CSAAGTLQDTQYF. This chain connects TRBV29-1 to TRBJ2-3, with D possibly TRBD2 on 6 matching bases. This CDR3 is built from 13 residues. The germline V gene has CDR1 SQVTM and CDR2 ANQGSEA. Trimming left V 7 bases short and J 5 bases short, with 16 bases between.

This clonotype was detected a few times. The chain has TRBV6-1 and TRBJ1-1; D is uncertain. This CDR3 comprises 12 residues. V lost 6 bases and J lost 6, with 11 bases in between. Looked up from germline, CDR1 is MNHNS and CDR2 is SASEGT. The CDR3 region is CASSPVRAEAFF. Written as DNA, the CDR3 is TGTGCCAGCAGCCCTGTTAGAGCTGAAGCTTTCTTT.

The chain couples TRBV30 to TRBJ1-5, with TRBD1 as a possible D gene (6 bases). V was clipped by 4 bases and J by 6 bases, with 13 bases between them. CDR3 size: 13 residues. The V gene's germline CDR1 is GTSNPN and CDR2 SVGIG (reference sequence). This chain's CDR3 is CAWNRVLGQPQHF. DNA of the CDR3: TGTGCCTGGAACAGGGTATTGGGTCAGCCCCAGCATTTT.

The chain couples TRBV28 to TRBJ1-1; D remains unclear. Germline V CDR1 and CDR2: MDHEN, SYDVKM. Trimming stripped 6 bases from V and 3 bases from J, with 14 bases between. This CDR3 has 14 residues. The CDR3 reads CASRRYRGDTEAFF. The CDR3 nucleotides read TGTGCCAGCAGAAGATACCGGGGAGACACTGAAGCTTTCTTT.

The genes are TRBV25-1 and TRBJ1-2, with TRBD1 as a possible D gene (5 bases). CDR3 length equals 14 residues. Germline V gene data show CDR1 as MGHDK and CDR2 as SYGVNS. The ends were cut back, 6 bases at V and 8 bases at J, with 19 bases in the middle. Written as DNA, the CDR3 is TGTGCCAGCAGGAGACCTGGGGCATCTGGGGGCTACACCTTC. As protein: CASRRPGASGGYTF.

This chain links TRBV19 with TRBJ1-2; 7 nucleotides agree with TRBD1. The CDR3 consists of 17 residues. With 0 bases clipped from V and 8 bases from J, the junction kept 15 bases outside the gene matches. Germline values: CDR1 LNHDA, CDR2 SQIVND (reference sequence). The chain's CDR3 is CASSIDLTGQDSTGYTF. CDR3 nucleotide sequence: TGTGCCAGTAGTATAGATCTAACCGGACAGGATAGTACCGGCTACACCTTC.

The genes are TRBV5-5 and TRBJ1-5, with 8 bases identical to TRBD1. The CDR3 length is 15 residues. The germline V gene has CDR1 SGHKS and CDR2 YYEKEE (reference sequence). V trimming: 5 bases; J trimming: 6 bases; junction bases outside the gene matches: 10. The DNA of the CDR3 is TGTGCCAGCAGTCTGGAACGACAGGGGACTCAGCCCCAGCATTTT. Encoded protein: CASSLERQGTQPQHF.

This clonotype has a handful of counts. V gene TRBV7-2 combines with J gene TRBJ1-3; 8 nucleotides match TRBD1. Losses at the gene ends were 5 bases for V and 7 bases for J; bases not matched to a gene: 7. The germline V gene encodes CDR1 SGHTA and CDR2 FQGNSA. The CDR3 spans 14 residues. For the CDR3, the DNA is TGTGCCAGCAGCGGACGGACAGGGCTTAACACCATATATTTT. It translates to CASSGRTGLNTIYF.

For the CDR3, the DNA is TGTGCTAGCGGACAGGAACGAAGCAATCAGCCCCAGCATTTT. Its translation: CASGQERSNQPQHF. The chain carries TRBV12-5 and TRBJ1-5, with 7 bases that match TRBD1. Germline CDR1 is LGHNT and CDR2 is FRNRAP. V shed 9 bases and J 1 base; nucleotides not matched to a gene: 6. CDR3 length equals 14 residues. The full variable domain, rest sourced from reference TRBV12-5 and TRBJ1-5, is DARVTQTPRHKVTEMGQEVTMRCQPILGHNTVFWYRQTMMQGLELLAYFRNRAPLDDSGMPKDRFSAEMPDATLATLKIQPSEPRDSAVYFCASGQERSNQPQHFGDGTRLSIL.

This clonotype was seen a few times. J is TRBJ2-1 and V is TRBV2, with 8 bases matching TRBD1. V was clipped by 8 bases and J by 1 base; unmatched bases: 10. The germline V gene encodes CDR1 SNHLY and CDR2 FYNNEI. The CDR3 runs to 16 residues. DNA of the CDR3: TGTGCCAGCGGGTTATTCGGACAGGGATCCTACAATGAGCAGTTCTTC. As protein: CASGLFGQGSYNEQFF.

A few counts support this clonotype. The CDR3 nucleotides are TGTGCCAGCAGTCCACAGAGCGATGGCTACACCTTC. Its protein product is CASSPQSDGYTF. The J gene is TRBJ1-2, the V gene TRBV6-1; D gene ambiguous. Trimming removed 5 bases from V and 6 bases from J, with 10 bases in between. CDR3 size: 12 residues. The germline V gene has CDR1 MNHNS and CDR2 SASEGT.

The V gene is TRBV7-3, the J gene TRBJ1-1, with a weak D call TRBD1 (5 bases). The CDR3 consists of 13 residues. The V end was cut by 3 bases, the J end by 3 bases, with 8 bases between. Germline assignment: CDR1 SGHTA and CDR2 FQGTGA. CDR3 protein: CASSLTVYTEAFF. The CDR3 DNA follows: TGTGCCAGCAGCTTGACAGTTTACACTGAAGCTTTCTTT.

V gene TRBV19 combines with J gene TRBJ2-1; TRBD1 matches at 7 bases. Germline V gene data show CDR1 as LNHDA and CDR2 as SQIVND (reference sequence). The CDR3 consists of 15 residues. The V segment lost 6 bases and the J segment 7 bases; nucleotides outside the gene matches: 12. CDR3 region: CASRISRQGGNEQFF. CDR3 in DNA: TGTGCCAGTAGAATTTCGAGACAGGGCGGTAATGAGCAGTTCTTC.

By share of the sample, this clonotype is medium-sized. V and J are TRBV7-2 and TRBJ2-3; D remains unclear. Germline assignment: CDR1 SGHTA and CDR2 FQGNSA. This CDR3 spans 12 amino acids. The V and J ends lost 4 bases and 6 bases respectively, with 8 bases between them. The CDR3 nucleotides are TGTGCCAGCAGCTCCTACGGCGATACGCAGTATTTT. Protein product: CASSSYGDTQYF.

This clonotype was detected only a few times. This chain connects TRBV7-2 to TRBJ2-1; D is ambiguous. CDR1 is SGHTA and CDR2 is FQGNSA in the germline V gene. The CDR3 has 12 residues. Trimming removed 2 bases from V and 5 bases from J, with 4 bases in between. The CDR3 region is CASSLFDNEQFF. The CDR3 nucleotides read TGTGCCAGCAGCTTATTTGACAATGAGCAGTTCTTC.

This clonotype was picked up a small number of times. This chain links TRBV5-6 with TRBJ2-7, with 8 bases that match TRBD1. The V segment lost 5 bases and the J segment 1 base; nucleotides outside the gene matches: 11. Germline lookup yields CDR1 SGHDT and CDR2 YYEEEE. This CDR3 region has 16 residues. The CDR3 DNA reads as TGTGCCAGCAGTCCTACAGGGGGATCTCGATCCTACGAGCAGTACTTC. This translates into CASSPTGGSRSYEQYF.